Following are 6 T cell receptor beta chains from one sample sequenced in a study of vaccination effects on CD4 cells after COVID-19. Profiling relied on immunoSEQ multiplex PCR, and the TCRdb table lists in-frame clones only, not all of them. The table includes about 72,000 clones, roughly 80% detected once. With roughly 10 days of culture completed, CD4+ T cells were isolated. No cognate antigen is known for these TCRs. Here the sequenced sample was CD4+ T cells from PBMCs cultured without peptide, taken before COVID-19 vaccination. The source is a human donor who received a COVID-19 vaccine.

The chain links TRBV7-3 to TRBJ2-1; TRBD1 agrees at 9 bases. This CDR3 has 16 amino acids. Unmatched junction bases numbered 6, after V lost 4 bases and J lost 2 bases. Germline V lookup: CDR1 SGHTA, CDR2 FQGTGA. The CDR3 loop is CASSSSRDRAYNEQFF. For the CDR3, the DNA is TGTGCCAGCAGCTCGTCCCGGGACAGGGCCTACAATGAGCAGTTCTTC.

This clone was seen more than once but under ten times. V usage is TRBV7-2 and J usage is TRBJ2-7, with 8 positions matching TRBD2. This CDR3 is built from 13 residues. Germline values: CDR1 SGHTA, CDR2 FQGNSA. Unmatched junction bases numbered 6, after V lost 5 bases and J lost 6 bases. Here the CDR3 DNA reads TGTGCCAGCAGCAACAGCGGGGGTACCGAGCAGTACGTC. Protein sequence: CASSNSGGTEQYV.

CDR3 DNA sequence: TGTGCCAGCAGCTTACAACCCGGGGGGACTGAAGCTTTCTTT. Amino acids: CASSLQPGGTEAFF. The V gene is TRBV7-3, the J gene TRBJ1-1; a weak D match, TRBD1 (5 bases). Trimming took 2 bases from V and 5 from J, leaving 12 bases between them. From germline, CDR1 is SGHTA and CDR2 FQGTGA. The CDR3 sequence is 14 residues long.

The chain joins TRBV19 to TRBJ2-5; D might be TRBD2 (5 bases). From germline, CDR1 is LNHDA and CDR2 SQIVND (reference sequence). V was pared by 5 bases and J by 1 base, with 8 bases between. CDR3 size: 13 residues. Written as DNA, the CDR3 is TGTGCCAGTAGTGAGGGTCTCCAAGAGACCCAGTACTTC. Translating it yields CASSEGLQETQYF.

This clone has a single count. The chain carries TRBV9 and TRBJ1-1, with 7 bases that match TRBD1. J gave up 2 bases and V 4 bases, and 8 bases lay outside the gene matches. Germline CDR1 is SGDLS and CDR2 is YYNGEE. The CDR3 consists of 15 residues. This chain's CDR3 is CASSPRGDRNTEAFF. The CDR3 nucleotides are TGTGCCAGCAGCCCCCGGGGGGACAGAAACACTGAAGCTTTCTTT.

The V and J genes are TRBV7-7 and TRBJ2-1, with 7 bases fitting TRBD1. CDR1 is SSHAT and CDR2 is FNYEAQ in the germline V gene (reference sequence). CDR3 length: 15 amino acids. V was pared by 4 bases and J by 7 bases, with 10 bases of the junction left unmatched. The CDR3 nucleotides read TGTGCCAGCAGCTCCCAACCTGGACAGGCAAATGAGCAGTTCTTC. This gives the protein CASSSQPGQANEQFF.